This TCR beta chain was profiled in a study of T cell repertoires in ileal Crohn's disease. The wider study: Operated complications were stricturing disease (approximately 61%) and penetrating disease (about 40%). Study-wide points: Clonality above 26.8% at surgery always came with endoscopic recurrence. Clonal expansions were more frequent in active smokers than non-smokers at surgery.

V was trimmed by 2 bases and J by 9 bases, leaving 8 bases between them. The CDR3 contains 11 residues. The germline CDR1 and CDR2 sequences are DFQATT and SNEGSKA (reference sequence). Each sample's TCRB immunosequencing used five hundred nanograms of biopsy DNA. This table comes from immunoSEQ multiplex PCR, and its TCRdb copy is limited to in-frame clones, with some not included. The sample consists of around 17,000 clones, about 86% of them appearing once. As concerns this clone: Its antigen remains unidentified.

The rearrangement links TRBV20-1 to TRBJ2-1; D is unresolved. The clonotype was recovered from an adult with Crohn's disease. Sample: ileal tissue. The CDR3 DNA follows: TGCAGTGCTAGATTTAGTTCTGAGCAGTTCTTC. Translation: CSARFSSEQFF.